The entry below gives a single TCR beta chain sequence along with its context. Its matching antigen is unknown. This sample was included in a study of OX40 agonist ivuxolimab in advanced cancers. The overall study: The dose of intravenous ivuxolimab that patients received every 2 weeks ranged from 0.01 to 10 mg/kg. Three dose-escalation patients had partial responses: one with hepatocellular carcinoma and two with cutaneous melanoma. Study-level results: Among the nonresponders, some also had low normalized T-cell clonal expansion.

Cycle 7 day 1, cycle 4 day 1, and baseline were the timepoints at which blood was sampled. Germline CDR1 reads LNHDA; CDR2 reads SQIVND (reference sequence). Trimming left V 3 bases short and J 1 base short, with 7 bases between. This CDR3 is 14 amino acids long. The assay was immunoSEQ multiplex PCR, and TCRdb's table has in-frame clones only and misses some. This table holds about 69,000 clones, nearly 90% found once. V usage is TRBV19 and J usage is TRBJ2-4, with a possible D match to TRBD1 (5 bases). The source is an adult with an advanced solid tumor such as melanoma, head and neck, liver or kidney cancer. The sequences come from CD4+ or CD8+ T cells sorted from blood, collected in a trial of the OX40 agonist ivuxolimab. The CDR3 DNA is TGTGCCAGTAGTATCAACAGGGCCAAAAACATTCAGTACTTC. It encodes CASSINRAKNIQYF.